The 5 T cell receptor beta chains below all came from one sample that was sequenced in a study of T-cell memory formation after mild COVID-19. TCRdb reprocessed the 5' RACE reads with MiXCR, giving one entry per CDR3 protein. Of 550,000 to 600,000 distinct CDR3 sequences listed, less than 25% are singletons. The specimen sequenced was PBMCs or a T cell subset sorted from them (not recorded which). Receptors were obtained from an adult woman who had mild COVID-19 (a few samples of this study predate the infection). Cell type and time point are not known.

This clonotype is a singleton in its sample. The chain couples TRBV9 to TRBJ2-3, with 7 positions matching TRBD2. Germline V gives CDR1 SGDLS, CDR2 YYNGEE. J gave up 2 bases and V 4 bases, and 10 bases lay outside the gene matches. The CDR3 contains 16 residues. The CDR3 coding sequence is TGTGCCAGCAGCCCTACCCTCGGGGGGAACACAGATACGCAGTATTTT. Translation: CASSPTLGGNTDTQYF.

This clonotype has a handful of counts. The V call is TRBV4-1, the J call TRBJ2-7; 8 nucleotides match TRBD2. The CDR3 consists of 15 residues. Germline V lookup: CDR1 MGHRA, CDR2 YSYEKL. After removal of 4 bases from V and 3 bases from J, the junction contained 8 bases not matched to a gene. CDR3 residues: CASSRLGTSYYEQYF. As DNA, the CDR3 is TGCGCCAGCAGCCGCCTCGGGACTAGTTACTACGAGCAGTACTTC.

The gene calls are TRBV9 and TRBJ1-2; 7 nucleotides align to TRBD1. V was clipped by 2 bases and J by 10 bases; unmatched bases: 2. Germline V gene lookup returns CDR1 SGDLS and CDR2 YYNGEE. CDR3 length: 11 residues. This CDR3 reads CASSVTGVYTF. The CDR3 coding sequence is TGTGCCAGCAGCGTTACAGGGGTCTACACCTTC.

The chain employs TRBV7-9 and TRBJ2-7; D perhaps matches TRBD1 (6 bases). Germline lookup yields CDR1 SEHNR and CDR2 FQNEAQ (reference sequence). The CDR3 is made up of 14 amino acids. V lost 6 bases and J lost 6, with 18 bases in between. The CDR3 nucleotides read TGTGCCAGCAGTCCGGACAGATTTTTCAGCGAGCAGTACTTC. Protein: CASSPDRFFSEQYF.

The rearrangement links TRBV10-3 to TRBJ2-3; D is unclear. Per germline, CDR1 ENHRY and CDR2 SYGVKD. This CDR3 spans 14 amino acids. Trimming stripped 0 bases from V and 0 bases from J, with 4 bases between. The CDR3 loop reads CAISESGSTDTQYF. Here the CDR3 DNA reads TGTGCCATCAGTGAGTCGGGGAGCACAGATACGCAGTATTTT.